The clone carrying this TCR beta chain showed up just a few times. The antigen is undetermined. This entry comes from a study of regulatory T cells in long-lasting Graves disease. General study results and limits: Persistent disease exhibited a predilection for TRBV28, TRBJ1-2 and TRBJ2-5. Analysis covered peripheral blood alone, not thyroid tissue.

The CDR3 runs to 15 residues. CDR1 KGHSH and CDR2 LQKENI come from the germline V gene. Trimming cost V 3 bases and J 2 bases, with 14 bases left between them. Documented time point: persistent/refractory GD, antithyroid drugs over 5 years with positive TRAb. Generation of the TCR library employed RNA extracted from PBMCs. Relying on iRepertoire HTBI primers and Arm-PCR of CDR3 regions, the team built TCR beta libraries. Authors' processing steps: The samples included around 65 TRBV and roughly 14 TRBJ segments. A single record per CDR3 protein comes from TCRdb applying MiXCR to the multiplex PCR reads. These V and J calls are TCRdb output, not the study's own analysis. The sample yields 420,000 or so distinct CDR3 sequences, around 20% seen once.

The rearrangement uses TRBV18 and TRBJ2-7, with TRBD2 as a possible D gene (6 bases). This receptor was identified in a female donor with Graves disease. The source was peripheral blood mononuclear cells (PBMCs), collected when the disease was refractory, from a patient treated with antithyroid drugs. CDR3: CASSPDGSGPYEQYF. The CDR3 DNA reads TGTGCCAGCTCACCGGACGGGAGCGGGCCCTACGAGCAGTACTTC.